Included here is one T cell receptor (beta chain) sequence, with context. Antigen unknown. TCRdb's copy holds only in-frame clones and misses some; the assay was immunoSEQ multiplex PCR. This sample has 77,000 or so clones, with approximately 85% found just once. The data were taken from a study of OX40 agonist ivuxolimab in advanced cancers. At the level of the study: The dose of intravenous ivuxolimab that patients received every 2 weeks ranged from 0.01 to 10 mg/kg. Partial responses occurred in three patients (one hepatocellular carcinoma, two cutaneous melanoma).

This CDR3 has 11 amino acids. Germline loops: CDR1 MDHEN, CDR2 SYDVKM. Between the trimmed V and J ends, which lost 2 bases and 6 bases, there was a span of 2 bases. The study, taken as a whole, reports: Determination of antigen specificity was not performed for the expanded peripheral T cells.

This material consisted of CD4+ or CD8+ T cells sorted from blood, taken in a trial of the OX40 agonist ivuxolimab. The gene calls are TRBV28 and TRBJ2-1; D not resolved. This clonotype was obtained from an adult with an advanced solid tumor such as melanoma, head and neck, liver or kidney cancer. This CDR3 reads CASSLVNEQFF. The CDR3 coding sequence is TGTGCCAGCAGTTTAGTCAATGAGCAGTTCTTC.